This paragraph reports one T cell receptor (beta chain). Its specificity is not known. These data belong to a study of CD8+ T cells in alopecia areata. Study outcomes and limitations: Compared with normal scalp, lesional scalp had higher clonality and more expanded CD8+ clones.

Extraction of RNA preceded its reverse transcription into cDNA, which served as the sequencing template. Profiled with immunoSEQ multiplex PCR; TCRdb holds only in-frame clones, not every one. The table shows about 200,000 clones, with 57% occurring only once. Germline V gives CDR1 SGHNT, CDR2 YYREEE (reference sequence). There are 18 residues in the CDR3. Losses at the gene ends were 4 bases for V and 4 bases for J; bases not matched to a gene: 12. The J gene is TRBJ1-3, the V gene TRBV5-4; 12 bases map to TRBD1. This specimen was CD4+ T cells sorted from blood, taken at week 0. This TCR came from a human donor with alopecia areata. The CDR3: CASSPTLGTGGWGNTIYF. CDR3 nucleotides: TGTGCCAGCAGCCCAACCCTGGGGACAGGGGGCTGGGGAAACACCATATATTTT. The full variable domain, completed using reference TRBV5-4 and TRBJ1-3, is ETGVTQSPTHLIKTRGQQVTLRCSSQSGHNTVSWYQQALGQGPQFIFQYYREEENGRGNFPPRFSGLQFPNYSSELNVNALELDDSALYLCASSPTLGTGGWGNTIYFGEGSWLTVV.